This record covers a single TCR beta chain. The antigen remains unidentified. The data derive from a study of T cells expressing NK-cell markers. Turning to the study itself: The TCR beta repertoires originated in sorted CD3+CD56+NKG2C+, CD3+CD56+NKG2C- and CD3+CD56-NKG2C+ T cells. With respect to HCMV, seven of the eight sequenced donors were seropositive, and one was seronegative.

Germline V gene lookup returns CDR1 SGHTA and CDR2 FQGNSA. The CDR3 totals 16 residues. For each CDR3 protein, TCRdb gives one entry from its re-call of the 5' RACE reads, without DNA. The table lists 400,000 to 550,000 distinct CDR3 sequences. Broader study findings: In a handful of donors, dominant CD3+CD56+NKG2C+ clones formed about 1.0-7.5% of CD8+ cells. The CD3+CD56-NKG2C+ fraction of several donors was also led by these clonotypes.

The receptor's source is a woman between 18 and 70 years old in good health. This chain links TRBV7-2 with TRBJ1-1. Sequenced sample: blood T cells: a sorted CD56 or NKG2C T cell subset, CD4+ or CD8+ T cells, or bulk PBMC T cells (not recorded which). The CDR3 loop reads CASSLGALAGGTEAFF.